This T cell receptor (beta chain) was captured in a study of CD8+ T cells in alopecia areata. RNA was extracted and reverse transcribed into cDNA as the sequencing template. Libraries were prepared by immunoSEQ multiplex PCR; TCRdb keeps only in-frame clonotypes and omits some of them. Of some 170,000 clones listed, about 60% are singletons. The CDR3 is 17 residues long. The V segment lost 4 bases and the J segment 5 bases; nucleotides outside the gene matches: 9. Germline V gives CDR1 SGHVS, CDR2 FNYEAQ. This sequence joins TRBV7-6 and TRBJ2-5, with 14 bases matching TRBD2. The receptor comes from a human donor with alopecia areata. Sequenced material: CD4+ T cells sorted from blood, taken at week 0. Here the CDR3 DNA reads TGTGCCAGCAGCTCCCGGACTAGCGGGGGGTCAATGGAGACCCAGTACTTC. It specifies CASSSRTSGGSMETQYF. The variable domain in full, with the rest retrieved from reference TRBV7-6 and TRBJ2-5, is GAGVSQSPRYKVTKRGQDVALRCDPISGHVSLYWYRQALGQGPEFLTYFNYEAQQDKSGLPNDRFSAERPEGSISTLTIQRTEQRDSAMYRCASSSRTSGGSMETQYFGPGTRLLVL.